This T cell receptor beta chain was identified in a study of T-cell reconstitution after alpha-beta-depleted transplantation in children. Regarding the study as a whole: By about two months after transplant, alpha-beta T cells reportedly arose from several hundred graft clones that had expanded. Surviving recipient cells, namely T cells and thymic progenitors, were the source of high day-60 TCRbeta diversity in some patients. One year after transplant, T-cell counts and diversity came mostly from newly produced T cells.

This clonotype is a singleton in its sample. Its cognate antigen is unknown. Germline CDR1 LGHNT, CDR2 FRNRAP. The CDR3 extends over 16 amino acids. Trimming at V came to 2 bases and at J to 4 bases, leaving 2 bases not matched to a gene. Preparation of the TCRbeta library was carried out with unique molecular identifiers. TCRdb reanalysed the PCR reads using MiXCR and keeps one entry per CDR3 protein. The profile covers 200,000 to 300,000 distinct CDR3 sequences, with about 25% appearing a single time and roughly 2.6% taken by the ten largest. The clonotype was recovered from a girl aged 2 to 9 with Fanconi anemia, due to receive a stem cell transplant. The sequencing here drew on PBMCs, taken before TCRalphabeta/CD19-depleted stem cell transplant. The chain has TRBV12-5 and TRBJ2-1, with 13 bases that match TRBD2. CDR3 residues: CASGLILAGGYNEQFF. CDR3 sequence (DNA): TGTGCTAGTGGTTTGATACTAGCGGGAGGGTACAATGAGCAGTTCTTC. The whole variable domain, remainder taken from reference TRBV12-5 and TRBJ2-1, is DARVTQTPRHKVTEMGQEVTMRCQPILGHNTVFWYRQTMMQGLELLAYFRNRAPLDDSGMPKDRFSAEMPDATLATLKIQPSEPRDSAVYFCASGLILAGGYNEQFFGPGTRLTVL.